This T cell receptor beta chain appears in the sequencing data of a study of T cells after somatic rescue of genetic block. Assay: immunoSEQ multiplex PCR; the TCRdb copy retains only in-frame clones and omits some. In the table there are tens of thousands of clones, 92% of which are singletons. The CDR3 runs 15 residues. Trimming shortened V by 4 bases and J by 9 bases, and 19 bases separated the two germline ends. In germline, CDR1 is MGHRA, CDR2 YSYEKL. The sequence derives from a man aged 35-49 years. The chain joins TRBV4-1 to TRBJ1-5; D might be TRBD1 (5 bases). The sequenced sample consisted of peripheral blood mononuclear cells (PBMCs). The CDR3: CASSLGRARGGPQHF. In nucleotides, the CDR3 is TGCGCCAGCAGCCTGGGCAGGGCTCGGGGTGGGCCCCAGCATTTT.